Sequencing of this T cell receptor beta chain was carried out in a study of blood T cell repertoires in COVID-19. The repertoire was sequenced with immunoSEQ multiplex PCR; TCRdb's copy has only in-frame clones and lacks some. The sample records about 49,000 clones, about three quarters being singletons. This CDR3 is built from 13 residues. Trimming removed 3 bases at V and 5 bases at J, with 10 bases between. The sample consisted of peripheral blood. The chain has TRBV12-3 or TRBV12-4 and TRBJ1-1; D is uncertain. The TCR was taken from a man in his 70s with active or convalescent COVID-19. CDR3 nucleotide sequence: TGTGCCAGCAGTTTTTCCAGGAAGACTGAAGCTTTCTTT. Its translation is CASSFSRKTEAFF.